This T cell receptor beta chain was sequenced for a study of CD8+ T cells in alopecia areata. After isolation, RNA underwent reverse transcription to generate cDNA as the sequencing template. Here immunoSEQ multiplex PCR was the method, and the copy in TCRdb shows in-frame clones only, minus some. The sample contains 180,000 or so clones, 58% of which appear only once. V was pared by 5 bases and J by 8 bases, with 5 bases of the junction left unmatched. This CDR3 spans 14 amino acids. From germline, CDR1 is MDHEN and CDR2 SYDVKM. There are a few counts of this clone. Regarding treatment: oral pan-JAK inhibitor, 5-10 mg twice daily.

The rearrangement joins TRBV28 to TRBJ2-4, with TRBD1 matching over 11 bases. The sequencing here drew on CD4+ T cells sorted from blood, taken at week 24, from a patient treated with tofacitinib. This TCR derives from a human donor with alopecia areata. Written as DNA, the CDR3 is TGTGCCAGCAGTCGGGACAGGGGGAAGGACATTCAGTACTTC. Amino acids: CASSRDRGKDIQYF.